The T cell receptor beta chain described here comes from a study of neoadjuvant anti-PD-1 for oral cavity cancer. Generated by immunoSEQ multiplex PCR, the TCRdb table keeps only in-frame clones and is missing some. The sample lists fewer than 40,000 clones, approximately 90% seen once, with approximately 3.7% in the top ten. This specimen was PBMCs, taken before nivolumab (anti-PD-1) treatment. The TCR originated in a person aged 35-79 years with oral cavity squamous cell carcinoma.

For the CDR3, the DNA is TGTGCCAGCAGCCGGACACAGGAGGCTAGCACAGATACGCAGTATTTT. Its protein product is CASSRTQEASTDTQYF. V gene TRBV5-4 combines with J gene TRBJ2-3; possibly TRBD1 or TRBD2 for D (5 bases each). This CDR3 is 16 amino acids long. V was pared by 4 bases and J by 0 bases, with 15 bases between. Looked up from germline, CDR1 is SGHNT and CDR2 is YYREEE (reference sequence).